These T cell receptor beta chains were read from a single sample in a study of beta chain features in type 1 diabetes. The repertoire was sequenced with immunoSEQ multiplex PCR; TCRdb's copy has only in-frame clones and lacks some. The sample lists 300,000 to 350,000 clones; approximately 9.9% were seen once. Sequencing input: central memory CD4+ T cells from blood. Every receptor here comes from a man younger than 40 with type 1 diabetes. Both conserved end residues are part of each CDR3. D genes are given only for firm matches. Rows may omit the clone size; those that give it use once, few, many or a size class.

TRBJ1-1,-,TRBV5-6,-,CASSIQMGGVTEAFF,TGTGCCAGCAGCATCCAGATGGGGGGCGTCACTGAAGCTTTCTTT
TRBJ2-7,-,TRBV7-2,-,CASSLRTDYEQYF,TGTGCCAGCAGCTTACGTACGGACTACGAGCAGTACTTC
TRBJ2-3,many,TRBV19,-,CASRMSTDTQYF,TGTGCCAGTAGAATGAGCACAGATACGCAGTATTTT
TRBJ2-7,-,TRBV19,TRBD1,CASKESWTGIHEQYF,TGTGCCAGTAAGGAATCCTGGACAGGGATCCACGAGCAGTACTTC
TRBJ1-5,-,TRBV2,TRBD1,CASRGGDRANQPQHF,TGTGCCAGCAGGGGAGGGGACAGGGCGAATCAGCCCCAGCATTTT
TRBJ2-5,-,TRBV5-4,TRBD2,CASSLGLAGIQETQYF,TGTGCCAGCAGCTTGGGACTAGCGGGAATTCAAGAGACCCAGTACTTC
TRBJ1-4,-,TRBV4-1,TRBD1,CASSQEGTGDEKLFF,TGCGCCAGCAGCCAAGAAGGGACAGGTGATGAAAAACTGTTTTTT
TRBJ2-5,-,TRBV18,TRBD2,CASSPPAGGSSETQYF,TGTGCCAGCTCACCACCAGCGGGGGGGTCTTCGGAGACCCAGTACTTC
TRBJ1-1,-,TRBV2,-,CASSLDGNTEAFF,TGTGCCAGCAGTCTCGACGGGAACACTGAAGCTTTCTTT
TRBJ2-3,many,TRBV18,-,CASSLTTGGKDTQYF,TGTGCCAGCTCACTGACAACTGGAGGGAAAGATACGCAGTATTTT
TRBJ2-7,-,TRBV28,-,CASSLTMSSYEQYF,TGTGCCAGCAGTTTAACAATGAGCTCCTACGAGCAGTACTTC
TRBJ1-4,-,TRBV2,-,CASMWQGGEKLFF,TGTGCCAGCATGTGGCAGGGAGGGGAAAAACTGTTTTTT
TRBJ2-3,-,TRBV13,TRBD2,CASSPRLAGGADTQYF,TGTGCCAGCAGCCCCCGGTTAGCGGGGGGGGCCGATACGCAGTATTTT